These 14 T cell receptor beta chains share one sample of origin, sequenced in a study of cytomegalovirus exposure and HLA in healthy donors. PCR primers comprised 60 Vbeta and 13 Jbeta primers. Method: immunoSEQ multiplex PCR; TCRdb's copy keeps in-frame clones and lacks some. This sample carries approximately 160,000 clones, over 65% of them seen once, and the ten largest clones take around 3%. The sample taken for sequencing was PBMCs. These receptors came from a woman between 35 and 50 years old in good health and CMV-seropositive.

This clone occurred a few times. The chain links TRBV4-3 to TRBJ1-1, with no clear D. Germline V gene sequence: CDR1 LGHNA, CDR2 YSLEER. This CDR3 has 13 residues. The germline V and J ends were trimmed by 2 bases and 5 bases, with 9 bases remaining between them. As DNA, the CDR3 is TGCGCCAGCAGCCAAAGCGGTCGGACTGAAGCTTTCTTT. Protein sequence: CASSQSGRTEAFF.

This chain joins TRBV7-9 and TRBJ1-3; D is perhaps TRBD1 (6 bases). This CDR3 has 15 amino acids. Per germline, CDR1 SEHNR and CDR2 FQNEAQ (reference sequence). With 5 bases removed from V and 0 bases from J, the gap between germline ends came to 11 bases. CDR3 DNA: TGTGCCAGCAGCCCTACAGGGTTCTCTGGAAACACCATATATTTT. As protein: CASSPTGFSGNTIYF.

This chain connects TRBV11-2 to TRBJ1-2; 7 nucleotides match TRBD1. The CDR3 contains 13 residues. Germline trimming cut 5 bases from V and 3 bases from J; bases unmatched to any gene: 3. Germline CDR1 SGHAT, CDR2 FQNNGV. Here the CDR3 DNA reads TGTGCCAGCAGCCGGGACAGCGACTATGGCTACACCTTC. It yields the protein CASSRDSDYGYTF.

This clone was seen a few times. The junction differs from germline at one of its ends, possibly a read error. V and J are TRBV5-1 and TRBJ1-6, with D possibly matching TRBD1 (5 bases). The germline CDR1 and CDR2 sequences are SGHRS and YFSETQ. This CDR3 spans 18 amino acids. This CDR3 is CASSLVSGVRGSDSPLNF. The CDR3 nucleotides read TGCGCCAGCAGCTTGGTTTCGGGGGTTAGGGGTTCGGATTCACCCCTCAACTTT. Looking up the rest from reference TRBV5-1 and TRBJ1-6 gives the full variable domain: KAGVTQTPRYLIKTRGQQVTLSCSPISGHRSVSWYQQTPGQGLQFLFEYFSETQRNKGNFPGRFSGRQFSNSRSEMNVSTLELGDSALYLCASSLVSGVRGSDSPLNFGNGTRLTVT.

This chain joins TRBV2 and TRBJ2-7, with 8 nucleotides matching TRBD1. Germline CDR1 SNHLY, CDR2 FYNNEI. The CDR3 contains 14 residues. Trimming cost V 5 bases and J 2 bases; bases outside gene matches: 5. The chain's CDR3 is CASSPDRGPYEQYF. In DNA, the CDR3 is TGTGCCAGCAGTCCAGACAGGGGACCCTACGAGCAGTACTTC.

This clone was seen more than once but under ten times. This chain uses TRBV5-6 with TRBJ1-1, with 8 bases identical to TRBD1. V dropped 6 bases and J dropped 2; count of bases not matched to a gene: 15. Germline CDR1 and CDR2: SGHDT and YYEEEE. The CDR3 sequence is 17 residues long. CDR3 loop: CASIKQKRDRGNTEAFF. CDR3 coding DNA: TGTGCCAGCATCAAACAAAAACGAGACAGGGGTAACACTGAAGCTTTCTTT.

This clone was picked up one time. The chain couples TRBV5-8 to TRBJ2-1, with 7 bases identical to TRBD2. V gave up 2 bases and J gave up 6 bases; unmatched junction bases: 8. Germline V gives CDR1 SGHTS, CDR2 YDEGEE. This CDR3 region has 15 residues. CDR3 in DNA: TGTGCCAGCAGCTTTGGGCTAGCGGCCACCAATGAGCAGTTCTTC. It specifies CASSFGLAATNEQFF.

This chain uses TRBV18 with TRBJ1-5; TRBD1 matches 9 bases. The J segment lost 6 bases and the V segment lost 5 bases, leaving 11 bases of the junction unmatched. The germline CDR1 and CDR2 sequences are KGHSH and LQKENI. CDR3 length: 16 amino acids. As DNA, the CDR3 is TGTGCCAGCTCAACTACAGGGGGCCCTAGGATTCAGCCCCAGCATTTT. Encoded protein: CASSTTGGPRIQPQHF.

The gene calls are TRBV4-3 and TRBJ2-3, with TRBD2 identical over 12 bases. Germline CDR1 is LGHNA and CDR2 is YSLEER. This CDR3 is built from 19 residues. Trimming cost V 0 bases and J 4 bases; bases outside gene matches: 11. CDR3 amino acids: CASSQENRRLAGVSDTQYF. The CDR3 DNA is TGCGCCAGCAGCCAAGAAAACCGTCGACTAGCGGGAGTGTCAGATACGCAGTATTTT.

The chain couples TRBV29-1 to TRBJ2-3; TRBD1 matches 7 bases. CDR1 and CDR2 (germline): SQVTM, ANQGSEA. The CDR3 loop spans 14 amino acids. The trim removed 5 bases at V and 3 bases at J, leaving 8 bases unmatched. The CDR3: CSVPRGLGTDTQYF. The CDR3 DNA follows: TGCAGCGTTCCAAGGGGGCTTGGGACAGATACGCAGTATTTT.

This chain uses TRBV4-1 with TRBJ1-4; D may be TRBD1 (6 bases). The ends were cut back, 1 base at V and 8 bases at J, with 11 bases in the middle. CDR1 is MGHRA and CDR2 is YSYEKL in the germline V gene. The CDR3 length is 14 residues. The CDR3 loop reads CASSQAGVGEKLFF. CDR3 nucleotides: TGCGCCAGCAGCCAAGCAGGGGTGGGGGAAAAACTGTTTTTT.

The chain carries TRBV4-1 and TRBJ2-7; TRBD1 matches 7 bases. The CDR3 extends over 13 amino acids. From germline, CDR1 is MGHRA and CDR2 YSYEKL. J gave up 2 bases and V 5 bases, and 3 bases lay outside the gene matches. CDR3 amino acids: CASSSQGAYEQYF. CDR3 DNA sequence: TGCGCCAGCAGCTCTCAGGGGGCCTACGAGCAGTACTTC.

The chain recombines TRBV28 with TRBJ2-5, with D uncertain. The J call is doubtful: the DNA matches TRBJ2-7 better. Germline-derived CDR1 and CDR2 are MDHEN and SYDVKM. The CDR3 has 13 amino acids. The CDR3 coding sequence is TGTGCCAGCAGTTTGATCACCCCCTACGAGCAGTACTTC. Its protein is CASSLITPYEQYF.

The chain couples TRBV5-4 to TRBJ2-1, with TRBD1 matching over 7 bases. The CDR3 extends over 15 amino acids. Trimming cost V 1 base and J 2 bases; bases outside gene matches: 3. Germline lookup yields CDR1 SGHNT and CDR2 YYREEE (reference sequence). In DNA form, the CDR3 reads TGTGCCAGCAGCTTGAACCAGGGGGCCTACAATGAGCAGTTCTTC. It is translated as CASSLNQGAYNEQFF.